One sample yielded the 5 T cell receptor beta chains listed below, sequenced in a study of cytomegalovirus exposure and HLA in healthy donors. The study ran its PCR with 60 Vbeta and 13 Jbeta primers. TCRdb keeps only in-frame clones here, not all; method: immunoSEQ multiplex PCR. The sample records fewer than 250,000 clones, around 80% being singletons. Input material: PBMCs. These receptors were collected from a man aged 25 to 40 in good health and CMV-seronegative.

Remarks on this clone: The conserved phenylalanine or tryptophan is not found at the CDR3 terminus, so this likely reflects a read error. The chain recombines TRBV4-3 with TRBJ1-1; 12 bases agree with TRBD1. V lost 4 bases to trimming and J lost 7 bases; unmatched junction nucleotides: 7. Germline V gives CDR1 LGHNA, CDR2 YSLEER. This CDR3 has 15 residues. The CDR3 bases are TGCGCCAGCAGCCCCCCGGGACAGGGGGCCCATGAAGCTTTCCTT. It is translated as CASSPPGQGAHEAFL.

The gene calls are TRBV7-2 and TRBJ1-1; no firm D call. V lost 2 bases, J lost 3 bases, and 10 bases lay in between. From germline, CDR1 is SGHTA and CDR2 FQGNSA. CDR3 length: 14 residues. CDR3 DNA: TGTGCCAGCAGCTTACGACCAACAGACACTGAAGCTTTCTTT. It codes for CASSLRPTDTEAFF. The whole variable domain, remainder taken from reference TRBV7-2 and TRBJ1-1, is GAGVSQSPSNKVTEKGKDVELRCDPISGHTALYWYRQSLGQGLEFLIYFQGNSAPDKSGLPSDRFSAERTGGSVSTLTIQRTQQEDSAVYLCASSLRPTDTEAFFGQGTRLTVV.

The V and J genes are TRBV6-6 and TRBJ2-3; 7 nucleotides align to TRBD1. Germline CDR1 reads MNHNY; CDR2 reads SVGAGI (reference sequence). Unmatched junction bases numbered 2, after V lost 2 bases and J lost 9 bases. There are 12 residues in the CDR3. CDR3 protein: CASSYDRETQYF. CDR3 coding DNA: TGTGCCAGCAGTTACGACAGGGAAACGCAGTATTTT.

The gene calls are TRBV5-1 and TRBJ1-4, with TRBD1 as a possible D gene (6 bases). V lost 1 base to trimming and J lost 2 bases, with 15 bases between them. Germline V CDR1 and CDR2: SGHRS, YFSETQ. This CDR3 region has 17 residues. The CDR3 nucleotides read TGCGCCAGCAGCTTGAGAGTCAGGGGTTCGACTAATGAAAAACTGTTTTTT. It yields the protein CASSLRVRGSTNEKLFF.

The rearrangement uses TRBV6-4 and TRBJ1-2; 9 bases map to TRBD1. The V gene end was trimmed by 3 bases and the J gene end by 2 bases; junction bases not matched to a gene: 1. Per germline, CDR1 MRHNA and CDR2 SNTAGT. The CDR3 has 14 amino acids. This chain's CDR3 is CASSEGQGNYGYTF. The CDR3 DNA sequence: TGTGCCAGCAGTGAGGGACAGGGCAACTATGGCTACACCTTC.